The next 20 T cell receptor beta chains were all read from a single sample in a study of T cells in tumors after PD-1 blockade. Some clones are missing from TCRdb's copy, which holds only in-frame ones; the method was immunoSEQ multiplex PCR. The sample lists 4,500 to 7,000 clones; approximately 78% were seen once. The material sequenced was PBMCs, taken after anti-PD-1 therapy. The receptor set was obtained from a human donor with advanced basal cell or squamous cell carcinoma (not recorded which).

The chain joins TRBV5-1 to TRBJ2-7; TRBD1 aligns across 8 bases. The CDR3 sequence is 16 residues long. Trimming at V came to 4 bases and at J to 7 bases, leaving 16 bases not matched to a gene. The germline V gene has CDR1 SGHRS and CDR2 YFSETQ. This CDR3 is CASSQVTGAPDWEQYF. As DNA, the CDR3 is TGCGCCAGCAGCCAGGTGACAGGGGCCCCAGATTGGGAGCAGTACTTC.

The chain uses TRBV19 and TRBJ1-2; maybe TRBD1 (5 bases). Trimming cost V 5 bases and J 0 bases, with 19 bases left between them. The CDR3 consists of 17 residues. Looked up from germline, CDR1 is LNHDA and CDR2 is SQIVND (reference sequence). The CDR3 DNA reads TGTGCCAGTAGTTTTCTCGACACGGGACGGTCTAACTATGGCTACACCTTC. Residues: CASSFLDTGRSNYGYTF.

V and J are TRBV27 and TRBJ1-1; D is perhaps TRBD1 (5 bases). V was cut by 2 bases and J by 6 bases, with 7 bases left in between. This CDR3 is 12 amino acids long. Per the germline V gene, CDR1 is MNHEY and CDR2 is SMNVEV (reference sequence). In nucleotides, the CDR3 is TGTGCCAGCAGTTTAGGGGGGGCTGAAGCTTTCTTT. This encodes CASSLGGAEAFF.

V and J are TRBV27 and TRBJ1-4; 7 bases fit TRBD1. This CDR3 region has 15 residues. The germline V gene encodes CDR1 MNHEY and CDR2 SMNVEV (reference sequence). J gave up 8 bases and V 4 bases, and 10 bases lay outside the gene matches. The CDR3: CASSSNTGVREKLFF. CDR3 DNA: TGTGCCAGCAGTTCCAATACAGGGGTTCGCGAAAAACTGTTTTTT.

In its sample, this clone was seen once. The chain has TRBV7-2 and TRBJ2-4, with D perhaps matching TRBD2 (5 bases). The CDR3 consists of 13 residues. Trimming took 4 bases from V and 9 from J, leaving 13 bases between them. Germline V CDR1 and CDR2: SGHTA, FQGNSA. The CDR3 reads CASSSTLEGIQYF. The CDR3 region has the DNA TGTGCCAGCAGCTCCACTCTCGAGGGCATTCAGTACTTC.

The rearrangement links TRBV19 to TRBJ2-1, with a tentative D call TRBD1 (7 bases). The CDR3 extends over 17 amino acids. Germline CDR1 LNHDA, CDR2 SQIVND (reference sequence). The germline V and J ends were trimmed by 4 bases and 0 bases, with 16 bases remaining between them. CDR3 region: CASSTRGAVSSYNEQFF. The CDR3 bases are TGTGCCAGTAGTACCAGGGGGGCAGTGAGCTCCTACAATGAGCAGTTCTTC.

The chain has TRBV5-1 and TRBJ1-1, with 8 bases identical to TRBD1. This CDR3 is 14 amino acids long. Germline V gene data show CDR1 as SGHRS and CDR2 as YFSETQ. J was trimmed by 6 bases and V by 4 bases; bases with no gene match: 8. The CDR3 DNA reads as TGCGCCAGCAGCCGTGGACAGGGAGGGTCTGAAGCTTTCTTT. Encoded protein: CASSRGQGGSEAFF. The full variable domain, completed using reference TRBV5-1 and TRBJ1-1, is KAGVTQTPRYLIKTRGQQVTLSCSPISGHRSVSWYQQTPGQGLQFLFEYFSETQRNKGNFPGRFSGRQFSNSRSEMNVSTLELGDSALYLCASSRGQGGSEAFFGQGTRLTVV.

This chain uses TRBV28 with TRBJ2-3; D gene ambiguous. V dropped 6 bases and J dropped 2 bases, with 6 bases sitting between them. CDR1 is MDHEN and CDR2 is SYDVKM in the germline V gene. This CDR3 is 12 amino acids long. CDR3 residues: CASRQNTDTQYF. For the CDR3, the DNA is TGTGCCAGCAGACAAAACACAGATACGCAGTATTTT.

The J gene is TRBJ2-4, the V gene TRBV27; D assignment may be TRBD1 or TRBD2 (5 bases each). The V end was cut by 2 bases, the J end by 6 bases, with 17 bases between. The CDR3 contains 16 residues. Germline V lookup: CDR1 MNHEY, CDR2 SMNVEV (reference sequence). CDR3 in amino acids: CASSLIGTLPGNIQYF. The CDR3 DNA sequence: TGTGCCAGCAGTTTAATCGGGACCCTACCGGGAAACATTCAGTACTTC.

The sample holds one count of this clone. The rearrangement uses TRBV5-4 and TRBJ2-1; a weak D match, TRBD2 (6 bases). This CDR3 is built from 16 residues. The germline V gene encodes CDR1 SGHNT and CDR2 YYREEE (reference sequence). Trimming took off 0 bases at V and 5 bases at J, with 15 bases between the two ends. The DNA for the CDR3 is TGTGCCAGCAGCTTGGGGGGTCTAGCGCGGAACAATGAGCAGTTCTTC. Its translation: CASSLGGLARNNEQFF.

The chain joins TRBV28 to TRBJ2-7, with 7 positions matching TRBD1. Germline CDR1 and CDR2: MDHEN and SYDVKM. After removal of 4 bases from V and 0 bases from J, the junction contained 3 bases not matched to a gene. The CDR3 loop spans 14 amino acids. The CDR3 loop reads CASSYEGASYEQYF. The CDR3, as DNA: TGTGCCAGCAGTTACGAGGGGGCCTCCTACGAGCAGTACTTC.

The rearrangement uses TRBV4-1 and TRBJ2-3; no clear D gene. Germline loops: CDR1 MGHRA, CDR2 YSYEKL. Deletions cut 0 bases from V and 4 bases from J, with 8 bases between. The CDR3 is made up of 14 amino acids. The DNA of the CDR3 is TGCGCCAGCAGCCAAGAGCGAACCTCAGATACGCAGTATTTT. Translation gives CASSQERTSDTQYF.

The chain uses TRBV19 and TRBJ1-1; 8 nucleotides match TRBD1. Germline assignment: CDR1 LNHDA and CDR2 SQIVND (reference sequence). After removal of 6 bases from V and 6 bases from J, the junction contained 3 bases not matched to a gene. CDR3 length: 12 amino acids. Written as DNA, the CDR3 is TGTGCCAGTAGCGAACAGGGGGCTGAAGCTTTCTTT. It codes for CASSEQGAEAFF. The full variable domain, in which reference TRBV19 and TRBJ1-1 provide the parts outside the CDR3, is DGGITQSPKYLFRKEGQNVTLSCEQNLNHDAMYWYRQDPGQGLRLIYYSQIVNDFQKGDIAEGYSVSREKKESFPLTVTSAQKNPTAFYLCASSEQGAEAFFGQGTRLTVV.

The V call is TRBV11-3, the J call TRBJ2-5; 10 bases align to TRBD1. Per germline, CDR1 SGHNT and CDR2 YENEEA. The CDR3 sequence is 15 residues long. The V gene end was trimmed by 5 bases and the J gene end by 1 base; junction bases not matched to a gene: 4. CDR3 nucleotides: TGTGCCAGCAGCCCGCGGACAGGGGGCCAAGAGACCCAGTACTTC. It specifies CASSPRTGGQETQYF.

The chain recombines TRBV27 with TRBJ2-2, with D perhaps TRBD2 (5 bases). Trimming removed 3 bases at V and 2 bases at J, with 7 bases between. This CDR3 has 14 amino acids. Germline V gives CDR1 MNHEY, CDR2 SMNVEV (reference sequence). Written as DNA, the CDR3 is TGTGCCAGCAGTTTGGGAGAAAACACCGGGGAGCTGTTTTTT. It yields the protein CASSLGENTGELFF.

The chain uses TRBV2 and TRBJ2-7; TRBD1 might be the D (5 bases). This CDR3 comprises 14 residues. The germline V gene has CDR1 SNHLY and CDR2 FYNNEI. V was trimmed by 4 bases and J by 2 bases, leaving 12 bases between them. CDR3 loop: CASSVRSGTYEQYF. CDR3 sequence (DNA): TGTGCCAGCAGTGTTAGGTCAGGGACCTACGAGCAGTACTTC.

The rearrangement links TRBV6-2 or TRBV6-3 to TRBJ2-1; tentative D call: TRBD1 (5 bases). The CDR3 has 14 residues. Trimming left V 2 bases short and J 8 bases short, with 13 bases between. CDR1 is MNHEY and CDR2 is SVGEGT in the germline V gene. The chain's CDR3 is CASSYGATRDEQFF. Written as DNA, the CDR3 is TGTGCCAGCAGTTACGGGGCCACGCGCGATGAGCAGTTCTTC.

The rearrangement links TRBV19 to TRBJ2-3; D not certain. This CDR3 contains 13 residues. Germline lookup yields CDR1 LNHDA and CDR2 SQIVND (reference sequence). V was clipped by 3 bases and J by 6 bases, with 10 bases between them. The CDR3 coding sequence is TGTGCCAGTAGTATCGGACCAGCGGATACGCAGTATTTT. It specifies CASSIGPADTQYF.

The chain is built from TRBV6-2 or TRBV6-3 and TRBJ2-7; tentative D call: TRBD2 (5 bases). The V end was cut by 2 bases, the J end by 2 bases, with 10 bases between. Germline values: CDR1 MNHEY, CDR2 SVGEGT. CDR3 length: 14 amino acids. CDR3 sequence reads: CASSYARGTYEQYF. The CDR3 DNA reads as TGTGCCAGCAGTTACGCGAGAGGGACCTACGAGCAGTACTTC.

This clone was detected only once. CDR3: CASSFSSGGFSYEQYF. The CDR3 bases are TGCGCCAGCAGCTTTAGTAGCGGGGGCTTCTCCTACGAGCAGTACTTC. The chain uses TRBV5-1 and TRBJ2-7; 9 bases align to TRBD2. Germline V CDR1 and CDR2: SGHRS, YFSETQ. With V trimmed by 2 bases and J by 0 bases, 6 bases remained unmatched. The CDR3 has 16 residues.